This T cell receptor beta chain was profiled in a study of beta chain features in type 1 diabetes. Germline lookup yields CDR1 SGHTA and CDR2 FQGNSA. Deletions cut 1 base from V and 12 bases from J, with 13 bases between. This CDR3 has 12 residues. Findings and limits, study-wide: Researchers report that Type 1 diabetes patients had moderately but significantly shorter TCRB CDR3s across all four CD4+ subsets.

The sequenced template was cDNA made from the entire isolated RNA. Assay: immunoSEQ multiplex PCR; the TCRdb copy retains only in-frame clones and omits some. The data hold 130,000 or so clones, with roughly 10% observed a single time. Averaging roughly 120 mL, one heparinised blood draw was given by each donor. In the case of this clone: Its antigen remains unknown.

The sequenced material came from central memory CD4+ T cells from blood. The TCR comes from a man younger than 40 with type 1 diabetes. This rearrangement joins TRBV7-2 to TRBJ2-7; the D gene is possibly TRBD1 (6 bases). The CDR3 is CASSLDTGLPYF. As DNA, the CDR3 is TGTGCCAGCAGCTTAGATACAGGGTTGCCGTACTTC.